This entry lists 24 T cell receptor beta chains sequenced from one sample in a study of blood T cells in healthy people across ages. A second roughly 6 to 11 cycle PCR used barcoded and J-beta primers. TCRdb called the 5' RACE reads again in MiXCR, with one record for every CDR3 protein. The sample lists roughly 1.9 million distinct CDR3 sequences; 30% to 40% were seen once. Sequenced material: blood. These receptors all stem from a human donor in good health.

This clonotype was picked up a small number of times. The DNA of the CDR3 is TGTGCCAGCAGGTCAGCGTTTCAAGAGACCCAGTACTTC. This translates into CASRSAFQETQYF. This chain uses TRBV6-5 with TRBJ2-5; no clear D. Trimming cost V 6 bases and J 2 bases, with 10 bases left between them. CDR3 length: 13 residues. CDR1 and CDR2 from the germline V gene are MNHEY and SVGAGI.

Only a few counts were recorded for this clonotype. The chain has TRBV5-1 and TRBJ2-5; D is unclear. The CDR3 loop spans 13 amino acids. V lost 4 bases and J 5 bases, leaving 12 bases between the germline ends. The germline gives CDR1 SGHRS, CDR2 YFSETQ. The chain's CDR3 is CASSADVFETQYF. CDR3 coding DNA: TGCGCCAGCAGCGCGGACGTTTTCGAGACCCAGTACTTC.

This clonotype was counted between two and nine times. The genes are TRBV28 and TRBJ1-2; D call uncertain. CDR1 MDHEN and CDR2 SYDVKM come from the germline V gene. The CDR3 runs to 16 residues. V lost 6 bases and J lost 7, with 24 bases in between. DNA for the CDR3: TGTGCCAGCAGCTTAAGCCCTGGGAGAGACACTATTGGCTACACCTTC. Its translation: CASSLSPGRDTIGYTF.

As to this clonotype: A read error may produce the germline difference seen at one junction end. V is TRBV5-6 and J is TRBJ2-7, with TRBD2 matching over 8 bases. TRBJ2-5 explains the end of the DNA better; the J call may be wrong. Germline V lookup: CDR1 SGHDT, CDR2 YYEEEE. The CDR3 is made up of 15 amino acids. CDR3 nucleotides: TGTGCCGGCAGCTTGGAGCGGGGGTATAAAGAGACCCAGTACTTC. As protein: CAGSLERGYKETQYF.

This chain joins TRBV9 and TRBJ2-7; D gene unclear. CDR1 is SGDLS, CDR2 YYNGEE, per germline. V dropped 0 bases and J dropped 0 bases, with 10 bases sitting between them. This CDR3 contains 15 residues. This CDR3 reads CASSVDQRSSYEQYF. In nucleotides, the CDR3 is TGTGCCAGCAGCGTAGATCAAAGAAGCTCCTACGAGCAGTACTTC.

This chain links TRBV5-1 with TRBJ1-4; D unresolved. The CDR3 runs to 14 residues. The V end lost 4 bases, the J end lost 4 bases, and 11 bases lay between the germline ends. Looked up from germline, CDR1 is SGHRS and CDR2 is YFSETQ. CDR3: CASSNGRVNEKLFF. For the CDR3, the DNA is TGCGCCAGCAGCAACGGACGGGTTAATGAAAAACTGTTTTTT.

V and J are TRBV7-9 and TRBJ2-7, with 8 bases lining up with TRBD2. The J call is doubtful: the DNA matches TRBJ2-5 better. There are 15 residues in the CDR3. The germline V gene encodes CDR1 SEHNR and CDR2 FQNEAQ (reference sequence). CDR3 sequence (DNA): TGTGCCAGCACCCAGGGAGAGCGGGAGTATGGGACCCAGTACTTC. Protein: CASTQGEREYGTQYF.

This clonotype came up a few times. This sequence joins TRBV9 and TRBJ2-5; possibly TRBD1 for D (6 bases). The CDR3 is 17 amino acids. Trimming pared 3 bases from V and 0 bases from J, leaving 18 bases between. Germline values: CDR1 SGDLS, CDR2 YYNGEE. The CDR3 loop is CASSASPHRDNQETQYF. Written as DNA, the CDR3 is TGTGCCAGCAGCGCGAGTCCTCACCGGGACAACCAAGAGACCCAGTACTTC.

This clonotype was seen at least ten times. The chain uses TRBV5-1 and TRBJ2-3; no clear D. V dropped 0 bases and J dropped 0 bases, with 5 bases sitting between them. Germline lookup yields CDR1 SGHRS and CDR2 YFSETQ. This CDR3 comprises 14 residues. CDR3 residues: CASSLEDSTDTQYF. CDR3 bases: TGCGCCAGCAGCTTGGAGGACAGCACAGATACGCAGTATTTT. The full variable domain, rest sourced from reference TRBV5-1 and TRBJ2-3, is KAGVTQTPRYLIKTRGQQVTLSCSPISGHRSVSWYQQTPGQGLQFLFEYFSETQRNKGNFPGRFSGRQFSNSRSEMNVSTLELGDSALYLCASSLEDSTDTQYFGPGTRLTVL.

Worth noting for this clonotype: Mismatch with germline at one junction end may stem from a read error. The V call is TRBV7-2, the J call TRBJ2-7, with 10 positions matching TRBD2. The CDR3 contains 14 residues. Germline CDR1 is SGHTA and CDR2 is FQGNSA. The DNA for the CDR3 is TGTGCCAACAGCCGGCTAGCGGGGGCGTACGAGCAGTACTTC. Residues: CANSRLAGAYEQYF.

The CDR3 region is CASSTNPGRQETQYF. CDR3 sequence (DNA): TGTGCCAGCTCCACCAATCCAGGGCGGCAAGAGACCCAGTACTTC. This rearrangement joins TRBV18 to TRBJ2-4; TRBD1 might be the D (5 bases). The last part of the DNA fits TRBJ2-5 better; the J call may be wrong. The germline V gene encodes CDR1 KGHSH and CDR2 LQKENI. This CDR3 has 15 residues.

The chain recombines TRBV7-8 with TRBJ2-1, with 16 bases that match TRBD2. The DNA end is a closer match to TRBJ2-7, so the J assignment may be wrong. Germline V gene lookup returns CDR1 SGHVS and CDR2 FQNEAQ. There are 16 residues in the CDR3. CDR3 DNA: TGTGCCAGCAGCCGAGGGACTAGCGGGGGGGCTAACGAGCAGTACTTC. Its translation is CASSRGTSGGANEQYF.

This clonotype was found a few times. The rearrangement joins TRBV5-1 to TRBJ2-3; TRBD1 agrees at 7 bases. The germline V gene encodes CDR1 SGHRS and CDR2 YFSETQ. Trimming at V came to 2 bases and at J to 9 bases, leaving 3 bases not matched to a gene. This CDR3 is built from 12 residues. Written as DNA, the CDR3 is TGCGCCAGCAGCTTCAACAGGGGCACGCAGTATTTT. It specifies CASSFNRGTQYF.

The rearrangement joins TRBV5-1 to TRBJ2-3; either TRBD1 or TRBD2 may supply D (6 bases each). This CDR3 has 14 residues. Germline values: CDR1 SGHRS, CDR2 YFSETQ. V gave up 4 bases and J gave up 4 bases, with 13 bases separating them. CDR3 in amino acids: CASSDRGAADTQYF. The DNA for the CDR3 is TGCGCCAGCAGCGATAGGGGGGCGGCAGATACGCAGTATTTT.

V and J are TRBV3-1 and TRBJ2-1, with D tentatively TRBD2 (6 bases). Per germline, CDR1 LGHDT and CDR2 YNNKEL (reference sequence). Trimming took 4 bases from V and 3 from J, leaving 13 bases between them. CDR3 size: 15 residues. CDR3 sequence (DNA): TGTGCCAGCAGCCCCATCAAGGACTACTACAATGAGCAGTTCTTC. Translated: CASSPIKDYYNEQFF.

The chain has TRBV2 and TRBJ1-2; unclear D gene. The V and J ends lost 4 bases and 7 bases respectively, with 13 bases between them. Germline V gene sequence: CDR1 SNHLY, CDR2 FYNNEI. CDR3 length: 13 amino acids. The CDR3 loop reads CASSADQGSGYTF. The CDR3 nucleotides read TGTGCCAGCAGTGCCGACCAAGGCTCTGGCTACACCTTC.

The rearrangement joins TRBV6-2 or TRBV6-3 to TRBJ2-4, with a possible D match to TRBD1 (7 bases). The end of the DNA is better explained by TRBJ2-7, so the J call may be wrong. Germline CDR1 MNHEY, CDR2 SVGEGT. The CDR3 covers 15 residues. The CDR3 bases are TGTGCCAGCAGGATAGGAGGGACAGCACCTTACGAGCAGTACTTC. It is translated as CASRIGGTAPYEQYF.

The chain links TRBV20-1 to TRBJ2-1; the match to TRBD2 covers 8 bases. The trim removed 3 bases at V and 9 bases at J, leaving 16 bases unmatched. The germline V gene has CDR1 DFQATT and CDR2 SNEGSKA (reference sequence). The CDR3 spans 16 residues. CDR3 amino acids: CSASAEIGSGGREQFF. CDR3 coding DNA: TGCAGTGCTAGTGCCGAAATAGGAAGCGGGGGCCGTGAGCAGTTCTTC.

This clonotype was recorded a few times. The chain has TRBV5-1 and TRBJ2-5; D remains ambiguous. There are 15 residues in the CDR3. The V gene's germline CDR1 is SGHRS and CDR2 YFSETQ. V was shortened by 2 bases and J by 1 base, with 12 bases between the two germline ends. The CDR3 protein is CASSFVLGGQETQYF. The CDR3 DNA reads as TGCGCCAGCAGCTTCGTCCTAGGTGGCCAAGAGACCCAGTACTTC.

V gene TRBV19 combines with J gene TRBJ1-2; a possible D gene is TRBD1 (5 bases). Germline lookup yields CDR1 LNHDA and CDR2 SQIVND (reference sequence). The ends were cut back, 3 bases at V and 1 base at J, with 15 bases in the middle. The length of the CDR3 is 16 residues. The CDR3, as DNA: TGTGCCAGTAGTATTCAACGGACACCAAGTAACTATGGCTACACCTTC. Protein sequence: CASSIQRTPSNYGYTF.

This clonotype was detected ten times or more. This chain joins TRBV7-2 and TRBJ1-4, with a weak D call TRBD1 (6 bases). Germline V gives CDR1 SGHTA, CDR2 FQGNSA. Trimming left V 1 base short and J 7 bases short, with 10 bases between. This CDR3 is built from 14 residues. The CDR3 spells CASSLGGGSEKLFF. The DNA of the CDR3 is TGTGCCAGCAGCTTAGGAGGGGGTAGTGAAAAACTGTTTTTT.

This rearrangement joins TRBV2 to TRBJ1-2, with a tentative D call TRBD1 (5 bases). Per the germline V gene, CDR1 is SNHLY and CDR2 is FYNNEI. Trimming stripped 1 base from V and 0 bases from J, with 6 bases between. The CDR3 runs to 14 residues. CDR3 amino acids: CASSEDRSNYGYTF. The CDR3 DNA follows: TGTGCCAGCAGTGAAGACAGGTCTAACTATGGCTACACCTTC.

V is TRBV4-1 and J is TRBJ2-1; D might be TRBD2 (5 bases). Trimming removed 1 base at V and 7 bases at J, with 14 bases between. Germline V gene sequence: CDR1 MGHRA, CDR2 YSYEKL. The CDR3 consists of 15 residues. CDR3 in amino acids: CASSQVGSLGNEQFF. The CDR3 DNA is TGCGCCAGCAGCCAAGTGGGGAGTCTGGGGAATGAGCAGTTCTTC.

This CDR3 reads CASSDKGSGANVLTF. The CDR3 nucleotides read TGTGCCAGCAGTGATAAGGGGTCAGGGGCCAACGTCCTGACTTTC. The chain joins TRBV2 to TRBJ2-6; TRBD1 might be the D (5 bases). Germline lookup yields CDR1 SNHLY and CDR2 FYNNEI. Trimming stripped 3 bases from V and 4 bases from J, with 10 bases between. The CDR3 sequence is 15 residues long.